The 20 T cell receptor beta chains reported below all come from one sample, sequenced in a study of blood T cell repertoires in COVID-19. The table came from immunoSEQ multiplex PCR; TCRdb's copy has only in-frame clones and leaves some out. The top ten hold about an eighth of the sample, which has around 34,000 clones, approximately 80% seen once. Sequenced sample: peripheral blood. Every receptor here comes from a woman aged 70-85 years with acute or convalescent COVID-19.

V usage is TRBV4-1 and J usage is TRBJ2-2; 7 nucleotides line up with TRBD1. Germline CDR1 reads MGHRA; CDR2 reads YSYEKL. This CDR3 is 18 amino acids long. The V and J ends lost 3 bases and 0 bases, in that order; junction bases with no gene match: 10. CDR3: CASSQGPQGVTNTGELFF. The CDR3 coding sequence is TGCGCCAGCAGCCAGGGTCCCCAGGGGGTAACGAACACCGGGGAGCTGTTTTTT.

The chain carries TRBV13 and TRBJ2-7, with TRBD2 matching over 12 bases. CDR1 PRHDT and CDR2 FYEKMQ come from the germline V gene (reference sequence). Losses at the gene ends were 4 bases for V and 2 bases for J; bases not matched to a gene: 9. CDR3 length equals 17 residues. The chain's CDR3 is CASSYSGLAGTAYEQYF. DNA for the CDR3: TGTGCCAGCAGCTATTCGGGACTAGCGGGCACTGCCTACGAGCAGTACTTC. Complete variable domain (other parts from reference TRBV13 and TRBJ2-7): AAGVIQSPRHLIKEKRETATLKCYPIPRHDTVYWYQQGPGQDPQFLISFYEKMQSDKGSIPDRFSAQQFSDYHSELNMSSLELGDSALYFCASSYSGLAGTAYEQYFGPGTRLTVT.

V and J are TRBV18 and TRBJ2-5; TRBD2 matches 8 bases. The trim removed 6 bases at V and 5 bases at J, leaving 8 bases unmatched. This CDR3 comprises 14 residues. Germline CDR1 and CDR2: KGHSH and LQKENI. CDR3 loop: CASSQAGAKETQYF. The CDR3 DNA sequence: TGTGCCAGCTCCCAAGCGGGAGCCAAGGAGACCCAGTACTTC.

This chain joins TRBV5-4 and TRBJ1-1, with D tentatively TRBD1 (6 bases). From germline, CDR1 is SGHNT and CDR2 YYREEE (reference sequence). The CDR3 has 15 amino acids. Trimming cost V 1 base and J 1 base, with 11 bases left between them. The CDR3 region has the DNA TGTGCCAGCAGCTTGCCACTGACAGGGAACACTGAAGCTTTCTTT. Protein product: CASSLPLTGNTEAFF. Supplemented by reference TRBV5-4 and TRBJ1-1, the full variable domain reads ETGVTQSPTHLIKTRGQQVTLRCSSQSGHNTVSWYQQALGQGPQFIFQYYREEENGRGNFPPRFSGLQFPNYSSELNVNALELDDSALYLCASSLPLTGNTEAFFGQGTRLTVV.

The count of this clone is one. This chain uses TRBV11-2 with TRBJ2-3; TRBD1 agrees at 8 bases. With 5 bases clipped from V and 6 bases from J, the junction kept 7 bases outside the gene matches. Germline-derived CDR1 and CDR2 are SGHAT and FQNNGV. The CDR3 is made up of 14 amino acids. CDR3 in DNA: TGTGCCAGCAGCCAAAGACAGGGGCTCGATACGCAGTATTTT. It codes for CASSQRQGLDTQYF. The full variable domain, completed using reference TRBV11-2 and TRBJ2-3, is EAGVAQSPRYKIIEKRQSVAFWCNPISGHATLYWYQQILGQGPKLLIQFQNNGVVDDSQLPKDRFSAERLKGVDSTLKIQPAKLEDSAVYLCASSQRQGLDTQYFGPGTRLTVL.

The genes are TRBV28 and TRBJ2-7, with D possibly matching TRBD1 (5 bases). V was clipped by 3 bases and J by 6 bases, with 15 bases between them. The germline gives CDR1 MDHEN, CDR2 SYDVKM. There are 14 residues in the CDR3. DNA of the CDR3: TGTGCCAGCAGTTTCAAGGGGATGGCGTCCGAGCAGTACTTC. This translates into CASSFKGMASEQYF.

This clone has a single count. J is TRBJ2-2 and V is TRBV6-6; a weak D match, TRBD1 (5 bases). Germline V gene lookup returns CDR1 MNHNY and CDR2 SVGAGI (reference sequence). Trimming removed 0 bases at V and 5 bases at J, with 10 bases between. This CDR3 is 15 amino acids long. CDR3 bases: TGTGCCAGCAGTTACTCGGCAGGGAAAACCGGGGAGCTGTTTTTT. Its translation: CASSYSAGKTGELFF.

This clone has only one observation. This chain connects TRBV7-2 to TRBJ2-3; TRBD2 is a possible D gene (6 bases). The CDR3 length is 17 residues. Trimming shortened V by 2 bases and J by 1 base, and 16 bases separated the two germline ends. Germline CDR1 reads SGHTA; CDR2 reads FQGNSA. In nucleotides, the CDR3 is TGTGCCAGCAGCTTATCCCCTCTCGGAGGGGGCACAGATACGCAGTATTTT. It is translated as CASSLSPLGGGTDTQYF.

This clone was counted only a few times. This chain's CDR3 is CASSQEPRENYGYTF. CDR3 in DNA: TGTGCCAGCAGCCAAGAGCCCAGGGAAAACTATGGCTACACCTTC. The rearrangement joins TRBV3-1 (or the pseudogene TRBV3-2) to TRBJ1-2; D is possibly TRBD1 (5 bases). The CDR3 covers 15 residues. V was shortened by 0 bases and J by 2 bases, with 10 bases between the two germline ends. Looked up from germline, CDR1 is LGHDT and CDR2 is YNNKEL (reference sequence).

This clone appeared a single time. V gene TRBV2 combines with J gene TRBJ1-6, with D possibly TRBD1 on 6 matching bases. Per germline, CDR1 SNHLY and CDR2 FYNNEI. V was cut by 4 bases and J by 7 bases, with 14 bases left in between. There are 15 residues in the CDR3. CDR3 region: CASSGQGQKNSPLHF. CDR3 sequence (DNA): TGTGCCAGCAGTGGTCAGGGGCAGAAGAATTCACCCCTCCACTTT. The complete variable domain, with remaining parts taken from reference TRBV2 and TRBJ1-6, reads EPEVTQTPSHQVTQMGQEVILRCVPISNHLYFYWYRQILGQKVEFLVSFYNNEISEKSEIFDDQFSVERPDGSNFTLKIRSTKLEDSAMYFCASSGQGQKNSPLHFGNGTRLTVT.

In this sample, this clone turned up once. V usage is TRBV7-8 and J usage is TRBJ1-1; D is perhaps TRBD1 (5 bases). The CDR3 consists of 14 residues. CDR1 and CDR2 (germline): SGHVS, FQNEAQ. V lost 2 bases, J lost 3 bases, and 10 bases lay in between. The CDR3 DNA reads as TGTGCCAGCAGCTTACAGGGCAAGGACACTGAAGCTTTCTTT. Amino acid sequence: CASSLQGKDTEAFF.

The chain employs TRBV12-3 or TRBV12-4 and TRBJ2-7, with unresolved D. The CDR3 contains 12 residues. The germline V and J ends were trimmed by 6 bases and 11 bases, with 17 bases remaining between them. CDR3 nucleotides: TGTGCCAGCAGCAGCCCGCCGGGTTTGGAGTACTTC. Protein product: CASSSPPGLEYF.

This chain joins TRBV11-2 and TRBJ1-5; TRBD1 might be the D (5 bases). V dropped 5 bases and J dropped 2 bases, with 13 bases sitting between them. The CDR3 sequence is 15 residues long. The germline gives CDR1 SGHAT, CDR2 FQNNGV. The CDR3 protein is CASSIGEAGNQPQHF. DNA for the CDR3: TGTGCCAGCAGCATAGGGGAGGCCGGCAATCAGCCCCAGCATTTT.

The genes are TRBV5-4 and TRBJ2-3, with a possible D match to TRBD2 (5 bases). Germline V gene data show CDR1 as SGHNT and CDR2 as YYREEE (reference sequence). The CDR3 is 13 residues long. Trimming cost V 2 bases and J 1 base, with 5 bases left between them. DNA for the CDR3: TGTGCCAGCAGCTTCGGGGGCACAGATACGCAGTATTTT. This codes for CASSFGGTDTQYF. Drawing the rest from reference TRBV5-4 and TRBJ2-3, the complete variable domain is ETGVTQSPTHLIKTRGQQVTLRCSSQSGHNTVSWYQQALGQGPQFIFQYYREEENGRGNFPPRFSGLQFPNYSSELNVNALELDDSALYLCASSFGGTDTQYFGPGTRLTVL.

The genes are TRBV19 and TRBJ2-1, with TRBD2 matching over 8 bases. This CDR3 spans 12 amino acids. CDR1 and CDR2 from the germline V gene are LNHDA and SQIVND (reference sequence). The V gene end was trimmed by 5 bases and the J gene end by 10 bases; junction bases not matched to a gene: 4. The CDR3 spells CASSLRGGEQFF. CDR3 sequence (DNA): TGTGCCAGTAGTCTCCGGGGGGGAGAGCAGTTCTTC. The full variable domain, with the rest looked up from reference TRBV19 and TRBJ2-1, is DGGITQSPKYLFRKEGQNVTLSCEQNLNHDAMYWYRQDPGQGLRLIYYSQIVNDFQKGDIAEGYSVSREKKESFPLTVTSAQKNPTAFYLCASSLRGGEQFFGPGTRLTVL.

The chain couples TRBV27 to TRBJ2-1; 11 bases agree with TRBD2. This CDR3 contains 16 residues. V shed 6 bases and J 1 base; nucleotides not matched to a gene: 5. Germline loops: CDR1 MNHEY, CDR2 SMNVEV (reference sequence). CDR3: CASRIGTSGSYNEQFF. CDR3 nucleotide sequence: TGTGCCAGCAGGATAGGGACTAGCGGATCCTACAATGAGCAGTTCTTC.

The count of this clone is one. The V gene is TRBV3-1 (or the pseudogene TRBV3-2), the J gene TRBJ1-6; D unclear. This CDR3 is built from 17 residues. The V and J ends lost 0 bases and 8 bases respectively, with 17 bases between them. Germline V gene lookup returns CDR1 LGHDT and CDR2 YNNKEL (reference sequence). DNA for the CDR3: TGTGCCAGCAGCCAAGATTCACCAGGATTTAGGCATTCACCCCTCCACTTT. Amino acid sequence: CASSQDSPGFRHSPLHF.

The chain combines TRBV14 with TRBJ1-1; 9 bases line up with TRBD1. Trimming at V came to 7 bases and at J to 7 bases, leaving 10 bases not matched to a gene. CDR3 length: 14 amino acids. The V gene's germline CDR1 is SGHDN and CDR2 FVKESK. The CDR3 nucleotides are TGTGCCAGCAACCAGGGGACAGGGAACCATGAAGCTTTCTTT. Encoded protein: CASNQGTGNHEAFF.

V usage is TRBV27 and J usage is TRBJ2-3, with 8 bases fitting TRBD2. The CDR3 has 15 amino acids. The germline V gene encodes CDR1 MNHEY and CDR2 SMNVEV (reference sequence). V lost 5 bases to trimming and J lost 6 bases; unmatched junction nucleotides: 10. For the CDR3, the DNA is TGTGCCAGCAGTCCCTTTGCGGGAGGAAGGGATACGCAGTATTTT. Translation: CASSPFAGGRDTQYF.

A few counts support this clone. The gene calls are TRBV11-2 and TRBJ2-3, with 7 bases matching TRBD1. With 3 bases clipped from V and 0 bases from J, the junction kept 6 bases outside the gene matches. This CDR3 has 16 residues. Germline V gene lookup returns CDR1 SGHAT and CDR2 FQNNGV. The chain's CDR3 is CASSFWGTDSTDTQYF. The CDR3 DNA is TGTGCCAGCAGCTTTTGGGGGACAGATAGCACAGATACGCAGTATTTT.